Presented here are 3 T cell receptor beta chains from one specimen sequenced in a study of blood T cell repertoires in COVID-19. Libraries were prepared by immunoSEQ multiplex PCR; TCRdb keeps only in-frame clonotypes and omits some of them. The data contain about 200,000 clones, about 79% of them singletons. Sequencing was performed on peripheral blood. All receptors come from a human donor in a cohort sampled during active COVID-19.

The chain recombines TRBV15 with TRBJ1-1; no reliable D call. The CDR3 is 15 amino acids. Germline-derived CDR1 and CDR2 are LNHNV and YYDKDF (reference sequence). Trimming took 0 bases from V and 0 from J, leaving 8 bases between them. Here the CDR3 DNA reads TGTGCCACCAGCAGAGAATACATAATGAACACTGAAGCTTTCTTT. This encodes CATSREYIMNTEAFF.

The chain links TRBV9 to TRBJ2-3; D ambiguous. Germline V gives CDR1 SGDLS, CDR2 YYNGEE. The CDR3 is 13 residues long. With 3 bases removed from V and 5 bases from J, the gap between germline ends came to 10 bases. The DNA of the CDR3 is TGTGCCAGCAGCGCAACTTATGGAGATACGCAGTATTTT. It translates to CASSATYGDTQYF.

The chain carries TRBV28 and TRBJ2-3; the match to TRBD2 covers 13 bases. Unmatched junction bases numbered 10, after V lost 8 bases and J lost 8 bases. Germline CDR1 is MDHEN and CDR2 is SYDVKM. The CDR3 length is 15 residues. CDR3 in amino acids: CASSPTLAGGRTQYF. CDR3 nucleotide sequence: TGTGCCAGCTCCCCGACACTAGCGGGAGGGCGTACGCAGTATTTT.